This T cell receptor (beta chain) is from a study of blood T cell repertoires in COVID-19. At the level of the study: Samples taken during acute and convalescent COVID-19 were collected in the United States, Italy and Spain. Sample material is recorded as cDNA or gDNA derived from T cells, B-cell-depleted T cells, or PBMCs.

The CDR3 is made up of 16 amino acids. V dropped 3 bases and J dropped 4 bases, with 18 bases sitting between them. Germline-derived CDR1 and CDR2 are SGHVS and FQNEAQ. This clone was observed once. Authors' data handling: Scientists estimated how many nucleated cells there were by amplifying reference gene primers. Generated by immunoSEQ multiplex PCR, the TCRdb table keeps only in-frame clones and is missing some. The V and J calls and clone size are taken from that table; D and trimming were inferred from the DNA. The data show around 140,000 clones, 78% seen once. Sample: peripheral blood. The chain links TRBV7-8 to TRBJ1-2; a possible D gene is TRBD1 (6 bases). The TCR originated in a woman aged 60-75 years with acute or convalescent COVID-19. In nucleotides, the CDR3 is TGTGCCAGCAGCTTGGAGGTGGCTGGGGGCCGCTATGGCTACACCTTC. Its protein product is CASSLEVAGGRYGYTF.